The T cell receptor beta chain described here comes from a study of breast tumors, draining lymph nodes, adjacent tissues. General observations from the study: Data fit most tumor T cells coming from lymph node, expanding in tumor. Luminal-like breast cancer showed significantly higher tumor–nontumor repertoire similarity than basal-like. Data only fit, rather than demonstrated, lymph node origin of most tumor T cells.

TCRdb redid the calling of the multiplex PCR reads with MiXCR, one entry per CDR3 protein. The table lists roughly 17,000 distinct CDR3 sequences, 43% of them singletons. The CDR3 loop spans 12 amino acids. From germline, CDR1 is SGHRS and CDR2 YFSETQ. V lost 5 bases, J lost 5 bases, and 10 bases lay in between. There are many counts of this clonotype. Antigen specificity is unknown. The receptor was isolated from a female donor with breast cancer. Some clones in this sample may be carry-over from other donors' samples. The chain is built from TRBV5-1 and TRBJ2-5; possible D gene TRBD1, 5 bases. Sequenced sample: breast tumor tissue. CDR3: CASRGEGETQYF. The CDR3 DNA reads as TGCGCCAGCAGAGGGGAAGGGGAGACCCAGTACTTC.